Shown below are 32 T cell receptor beta chains from a single sample sequenced in a study of cytomegalovirus exposure and HLA in healthy donors (TCRdb year 2017). Preparation of the library involved the immunoSEQ multiplex PCR assay. A mixture of 60 forward primers for TCR Vbeta segments and 13 reverse primers for TCR Jbeta segments was used in the multiplex PCR. The clones in this table, taken by TCRdb from immuneACCESS, are in-frame only. Not every clone is retained; where verified, under half of the shortfall comes from an unresolved V gene, and the cause of the rest is unknown. The sample profile shows under 150,000 clones; 65% to 75% of them were found once. Jointly, the top ten make up around 4.2% of the sample. Sequencing input: PBMCs. Receptor source: a man between 60 and 70 years old in good health and CMV-seronegative.

This rearrangement joins TRBV12-5 to TRBJ1-1; D may be TRBD1 (5 bases). V lost 4 bases, J lost 2 bases, and 20 bases lay in between. The CDR3 has 17 residues. Germline V gives CDR1 LGHNT, CDR2 FRNRAP. This chain's CDR3 is CASGSRVPGTDNTEAFF. The CDR3 region has the DNA TGTGCTAGTGGTTCCAGGGTTCCGGGTACAGACAACACTGAAGCTTTCTTT.

The rearrangement joins TRBV7-2 to TRBJ2-2; TRBD2 matches at 13 bases. The CDR3 length is 14 residues. CDR1 is SGHTA, CDR2 FQGNSA, per germline. Germline trimming cut 5 bases from V and 8 bases from J; bases unmatched to any gene: 2. CDR3 sequence (DNA): TGTGCCAGCAGCCGGACTAGCGGGAGAGGGGAGCTGTTTTTT. This translates into CASSRTSGRGELFF.

V is TRBV28 and J is TRBJ2-7; 13 positions agree with TRBD2. J lost 2 bases, V lost 6 bases, and 10 bases had no gene match. Germline CDR1 MDHEN, CDR2 SYDVKM. CDR3 length: 17 amino acids. CDR3 sequence (DNA): TGTGCCAGCAGCCCAACTAGCGGGAGGGCTCTACCCTACGAGCAGTACTTC. This sequence encodes CASSPTSGRALPYEQYF.

A note on this clone: A junction end diverges from the germline sequence, so it may reflect a read error. The chain has TRBV4-1 and TRBJ1-2, with 10 positions matching TRBD1. CDR1 and CDR2 (germline): MGHRA, YSYEKL. The CDR3 covers 18 residues. CDR3 residues: CASSQGSPDRGFNYGYTF. The CDR3 DNA sequence: TGCGCCAGCAGCCAGGGCTCCCCGGACAGGGGGTTTAACTATGGCTATACCTTC.

This chain joins TRBV6-5 and TRBJ2-1; D is undetermined. Germline CDR1 MNHEY, CDR2 SVGAGI. Trimming took off 0 bases at V and 5 bases at J, with 14 bases between the two ends. The CDR3 sequence is 16 residues long. The CDR3 DNA follows: TGTGCCAGCAGTTACTCAGACGCCAGGTTAAACAATGAGCAGTTCTTC. Translated: CASSYSDARLNNEQFF.

The J gene is TRBJ1-1, the V gene TRBV6-6; 8 bases are a match to TRBD1. V shed 2 bases and J 5 bases; nucleotides not matched to a gene: 4. Germline V gene data show CDR1 as MNHNY and CDR2 as SVGAGI (reference sequence). CDR3 length: 14 residues. The CDR3 here is CASSYGQGGTEAFF. Written as DNA, the CDR3 is TGTGCCAGCAGTTACGGACAGGGTGGGACTGAAGCTTTCTTT.

This sequence joins TRBV7-2 and TRBJ2-7, with 13 bases identical to TRBD2. J lost 5 bases, V lost 4 bases, and 5 bases had no gene match. This CDR3 has 15 residues. Germline CDR1 is SGHTA and CDR2 is FQGNSA. The CDR3 loop reads CASSSWTSGSNEQYF. CDR3 bases: TGTGCCAGCAGCTCCTGGACTAGCGGGAGTAACGAGCAGTACTTC.

This rearrangement joins TRBV30 to TRBJ2-1; a possible D gene is TRBD2 (6 bases). V dropped 1 base and J dropped 5 bases, with 15 bases sitting between them. CDR3 length: 15 amino acids. CDR1 and CDR2 from the germline V gene are GTSNPN and SVGIG (reference sequence). The CDR3 DNA follows: TGTGCCTGGAGTGCAGATCCGGGACTGAACAATGAGCAGTTCTTC. The encoded protein is CAWSADPGLNNEQFF. Full variable domain (missing parts from reference TRBV30 and TRBJ2-1): SQTIHQWPATLVQPVGSPLSLECTVEGTSNPNLYWYRQAAGRGLQLLFYSVGIGQISSEVPQNLSASRPQDRQFILSSKKLLLSDSGFYLCAWSADPGLNNEQFFGPGTRLTVL.

The table lists this clone with a few counts. This chain links TRBV6-1 with TRBJ2-5, with TRBD2 matching 8 bases. The J call may be wrong; the DNA end is better matched by TRBJ2-7. The CDR3 consists of 15 residues. The germline V gene encodes CDR1 MNHNS and CDR2 SASEGT. The DNA for the CDR3 is TGTGCCAGCACCCAGACTAGCGACAGCTCCTACGAGCAGTACTTC. Its translation is CASTQTSDSSYEQYF.

CDR3 bases: TGTGCCAGCCGGACAGGGGGAACCACCTACGAGCAGTACTTC. Its translation: CASRTGGTTYEQYF. This sequence joins TRBV7-9 and TRBJ2-7, with 10 bases that match TRBD1. This CDR3 region has 14 residues. J gave up 2 bases and V 8 bases, and 6 bases lay outside the gene matches. Germline V gene sequence: CDR1 SEHNR, CDR2 FQNEAQ (reference sequence).

In its sample, this clone was seen a few times. The CDR3 loop is CASSLGTGRTEKLFF. For the CDR3, the DNA is TGTGCCAGCAGCCTCGGGACAGGGAGGACTGAAAAACTGTTTTTT. V gene TRBV6-1 combines with J gene TRBJ1-4, with 9 bases aligning to TRBD1. J lost 7 bases, V lost 6 bases, and 9 bases had no gene match. In germline, CDR1 is MNHNS, CDR2 SASEGT. The CDR3 runs 15 residues.

The V call is TRBV19, the J call TRBJ1-1, with TRBD1 matching over 8 bases. Germline V gene lookup returns CDR1 LNHDA and CDR2 SQIVND (reference sequence). V was clipped by 2 bases and J by 6 bases; unmatched bases: 8. The CDR3 sequence is 15 residues long. CDR3 sequence reads: CASSITRGREAEAFF. CDR3 in DNA: TGTGCCAGTAGTATAACCAGGGGGCGTGAGGCTGAAGCTTTCTTT. The full variable domain, in which reference TRBV19 and TRBJ1-1 provide the parts outside the CDR3, is DGGITQSPKYLFRKEGQNVTLSCEQNLNHDAMYWYRQDPGQGLRLIYYSQIVNDFQKGDIAEGYSVSREKKESFPLTVTSAQKNPTAFYLCASSITRGREAEAFFGQGTRLTVV.

The chain recombines TRBV5-1 with TRBJ2-7; 8 bases fit TRBD1. V lost 4 bases and J lost 3; bases outside the gene matches: 3. Per the germline V gene, CDR1 is SGHRS and CDR2 is YFSETQ. The CDR3 is made up of 13 amino acids. CDR3 nucleotide sequence: TGCGCCAGCAGCGGGACAGGCAGCTACGAGCAGTACTTC. Protein: CASSGTGSYEQYF.

The chain is built from TRBV5-1 and TRBJ2-2; 11 positions match TRBD1. Germline values: CDR1 SGHRS, CDR2 YFSETQ. The length of the CDR3 is 17 residues. V lost 4 bases, J lost 1 base, and 6 bases stayed unmatched. The CDR3 bases are TGCGCCAGCAGCACAGGGACAGGGGGTAGGAACACCGGGGAGCTGTTTTTT. Translated, it gives CASSTGTGGRNTGELFF. Full variable domain (rest looked up from reference TRBV5-1 and TRBJ2-2): KAGVTQTPRYLIKTRGQQVTLSCSPISGHRSVSWYQQTPGQGLQFLFEYFSETQRNKGNFPGRFSGRQFSNSRSEMNVSTLELGDSALYLCASSTGTGGRNTGELFFGEGSRLTVL.

The chain couples TRBV10-3 to TRBJ1-2; 8 bases match TRBD1. The CDR3 has 16 amino acids. V lost 4 bases to trimming and J lost 3 bases; unmatched junction nucleotides: 10. CDR1 and CDR2 from the germline V gene are ENHRY and SYGVKD. The CDR3 region has the DNA TGTGCCATCAGTGCGGTCCCGACAGGGGTGGACTATGGCTACACCTTC. This translates into CAISAVPTGVDYGYTF.

In DNA, the CDR3 is TGTGCCAGCAGCTTAGCTTCGGCTAGCGGCACCGGGGAGCTGTTTTTT. This codes for CASSLASASGTGELFF. This chain links TRBV7-6 with TRBJ2-2; 7 nucleotides line up with TRBD2. The CDR3 sequence is 16 residues long. In germline, CDR1 is SGHVS, CDR2 FNYEAQ. The V segment lost 0 bases and the J segment 4 bases; nucleotides outside the gene matches: 5.

The chain is built from TRBV30 and TRBJ2-5; 8 nucleotides line up with TRBD2. This CDR3 spans 13 amino acids. V lost 3 bases and J lost 3; bases outside the gene matches: 3. Germline V gives CDR1 GTSNPN, CDR2 SVGIG (reference sequence). CDR3 bases: TGTGCCTGGAGGGGTAGCGGGAAAGAGACCCAGTACTTC. Translating gives CAWRGSGKETQYF.

This clone has only one observation. The chain uses TRBV7-9 and TRBJ1-3; TRBD1 agrees at 10 bases. The CDR3 consists of 14 residues. V shed 3 bases and J 8 bases; nucleotides not matched to a gene: 4. The germline CDR1 and CDR2 sequences are SEHNR and FQNEAQ (reference sequence). CDR3 in DNA: TGTGCCAGCAGCTTGGACAGGGGGTACGACACCATATATTTT. Its translation: CASSLDRGYDTIYF.

V and J are TRBV7-3 and TRBJ1-1; no definite D call. Germline CDR1 is SGHTA and CDR2 is FQGTGA. The V end lost 5 bases, the J end lost 7 bases, and 14 bases lay between the germline ends. This CDR3 contains 13 residues. This chain's CDR3 is CASSLIVSGEAFF. CDR3 DNA: TGTGCCAGCAGCCTCATAGTATCGGGTGAAGCTTTCTTT.

The J gene is TRBJ1-1, the V gene TRBV19, with D perhaps TRBD1 (5 bases). Germline V CDR1 and CDR2: LNHDA, SQIVND (reference sequence). The ends were cut back, 10 bases at V and 8 bases at J, with 20 bases in the middle. The CDR3 has 13 residues. Written as DNA, the CDR3 is TGTGCCATTCACCCTCGGGGGACTTGGGAAGCTTTCTTT. It codes for CAIHPRGTWEAFF. Drawing the rest from reference TRBV19 and TRBJ1-1, the complete variable domain is DGGITQSPKYLFRKEGQNVTLSCEQNLNHDAMYWYRQDPGQGLRLIYYSQIVNDFQKGDIAEGYSVSREKKESFPLTVTSAQKNPTAFYLCAIHPRGTWEAFFGQGTRLTVV.

The V gene is TRBV11-3, the J gene TRBJ2-1, with no clear D. Germline CDR1 and CDR2: SGHNT and YENEEA. The CDR3 length is 15 residues. V was clipped by 0 bases and J by 8 bases, with 14 bases between them. The CDR3: CASSLEQARSDEQFF. CDR3 sequence (DNA): TGTGCCAGCAGCTTAGAGCAAGCGAGAAGCGATGAGCAGTTCTTC.

The J gene is TRBJ1-1, the V gene TRBV2, with 8 bases aligning to TRBD1. The CDR3 has 14 amino acids. Germline loops: CDR1 SNHLY, CDR2 FYNNEI. With 6 bases clipped from V and 6 bases from J, the junction kept 9 bases outside the gene matches. The CDR3, as DNA: TGTGCCAGCAGCTCCTTTAGACAGGGGTCTGAAGCTTTCTTT. Amino acid sequence: CASSSFRQGSEAFF. The full variable domain, completed using reference TRBV2 and TRBJ1-1, is EPEVTQTPSHQVTQMGQEVILRCVPISNHLYFYWYRQILGQKVEFLVSFYNNEISEKSEIFDDQFSVERPDGSNFTLKIRSTKLEDSAMYFCASSSFRQGSEAFFGQGTRLTVV.

In DNA, the CDR3 is TGTGCCAGCAGCGCCGGACAGGGGACTGAAGCTTTCTTT. Translating it yields CASSAGQGTEAFF. This chain uses TRBV9 with TRBJ1-1; 9 bases are shared with TRBD1. The CDR3 has 13 residues. Germline CDR1 SGDLS, CDR2 YYNGEE. The trim removed 3 bases at V and 5 bases at J, leaving 2 bases unmatched. Full variable domain (outside the CDR3, taken from reference TRBV9 and TRBJ1-1): DSGVTQTPKHLITATGQRVTLRCSPRSGDLSVYWYQQSLDQGLQFLIQYYNGEERAKGNILERFSAQQFPDLHSELNLSSLELGDSALYFCASSAGQGTEAFFGQGTRLTVV.

The J gene is TRBJ2-2, the V gene TRBV5-1; possibly TRBD1 for D (5 bases). The germline CDR1 and CDR2 sequences are SGHRS and YFSETQ. Trimming left V 0 bases short and J 6 bases short, with 9 bases between. CDR3 length: 14 residues. CDR3 nucleotide sequence: TGCGCCAGCAGCTTGGCTCAGGGTCCCGGGGAGCTGTTTTTT. It yields the protein CASSLAQGPGELFF.

The chain employs TRBV5-4 and TRBJ1-1, with D unclear. Germline CDR1 is SGHNT and CDR2 is YYREEE (reference sequence). Trimming pared 4 bases from V and 3 bases from J, leaving 10 bases between. The CDR3 consists of 13 residues. In DNA, the CDR3 is TGTGCCAGCAGCGGGAGTATGGACACTGAAGCTTTCTTT. This sequence encodes CASSGSMDTEAFF.

The chain links TRBV25-1 to TRBJ2-2; D call uncertain. V was cut by 6 bases and J by 5 bases, with 19 bases left in between. This CDR3 is 16 amino acids long. Germline assignment: CDR1 MGHDK and CDR2 SYGVNS. CDR3 sequence: CASRGSSGPKTGELFF. The CDR3 coding sequence is TGTGCCAGCAGAGGTAGTAGTGGGCCAAAGACCGGGGAGCTGTTTTTT. The full variable domain, completed using reference TRBV25-1 and TRBJ2-2, is EADIYQTPRYLVIGTGKKITLECSQTMGHDKMYWYQQDPGMELHLIHYSYGVNSTEKGDLSSESTVSRIRTEHFPLTLESARPSHTSQYLCASRGSSGPKTGELFFGEGSRLTVL.

The J gene is TRBJ2-1, the V gene TRBV4-3; TRBD1 matches at 8 bases. Germline trimming cut 0 bases from V and 6 bases from J; bases unmatched to any gene: 7. There are 16 residues in the CDR3. Looked up from germline, CDR1 is LGHNA and CDR2 is YSLEER. The CDR3 DNA sequence: TGCGCCAGCAGCCAAGATACCCCGACAGGGGTCAATGAGCAGTTCTTC. Translating it yields CASSQDTPTGVNEQFF.

The chain has TRBV30 and TRBJ1-4; D uncertain. V shed 3 bases and J shed 6 bases, with 5 bases lying between them. The CDR3 consists of 11 residues. Looked up from germline, CDR1 is GTSNPN and CDR2 is SVGIG (reference sequence). The CDR3 DNA sequence: TGTGCCTGGAGCGTAGATGAAAAACTGTTTTTT. Encoded protein: CAWSVDEKLFF.

This clone appeared a few times. The genes are TRBV7-9 and TRBJ2-1, with 10 bases fitting TRBD2. The CDR3 has 16 amino acids. J gave up 8 bases and V 5 bases, and 12 bases lay outside the gene matches. CDR1 is SEHNR, CDR2 FQNEAQ, per germline (reference sequence). The CDR3 DNA reads TGTGCCAGCAGCCTGGGGACTAGCGCGGGTATACATGAGCAGTTCTTC. It specifies CASSLGTSAGIHEQFF.

This clone was seen once. The rearrangement joins TRBV6-5 to TRBJ2-2; TRBD2 is a possible D gene (6 bases). V gave up 2 bases and J gave up 5 bases, with 9 bases separating them. The CDR3 contains 14 residues. Germline V lookup: CDR1 MNHEY, CDR2 SVGAGI. CDR3 DNA sequence: TGTGCCAGCAGTTACGGGCGGGGTACCGGGGAGCTGTTTTTT. This gives the protein CASSYGRGTGELFF.

Only a few counts were recorded for this clone. This chain links TRBV5-6 with TRBJ1-1; D possibly corresponds to TRBD1 (6 bases). This CDR3 has 14 amino acids. Germline loops: CDR1 SGHDT, CDR2 YYEEEE. Trimming cost V 4 bases and J 4 bases, with 14 bases left between them. The CDR3 region is CASSAFNRATEAFF. In DNA form, the CDR3 reads TGTGCCAGCAGCGCTTTCAACAGGGCCACTGAAGCTTTCTTT.

Comments on this clone: A read error may account for a junction end that differs from germline. This chain uses TRBV7-7 with TRBJ2-1; the match to TRBD2 covers 11 bases. Germline CDR1 reads SSHAT; CDR2 reads FNYEAQ (reference sequence). There are 15 residues in the CDR3. The CDR3 bases are TGTGCTAGCAGCTTAGCGGGAGGGCCCTCCGATGAGCAGTTCTTC. This translates into CASSLAGGPSDEQFF. The variable domain in full, completed from reference TRBV7-7 and TRBJ2-1, reads GAGVSQSPRYKVTKRGQDVTLRCDPISSHATLYWYQQALGQGPEFLTYFNYEAQPDKSGLPSDRFSAERPEGSISTLTIQRTEQRDSAMYRCASSLAGGPSDEQFFGPGTRLTVL.